One and the same sample provided the 14 T cell receptor beta chains below, sequenced in a study of T cell responses to AZD1222 COVID-19 vaccine (dated by TCRdb to the early 2020s). Receptors were amplified or captured by the immunoSEQ multiplex PCR assay. Here the immuneACCESS table is served through TCRdb, limited to in-frame sequences with V and J called. Missing clones are a known gap in these copies; in checked studies unresolved V genes cover under half, and the rest lacks a known reason. Recorded for this sample are roughly 180,000 clones; approximately 92% of them occurred a single time. Around 0.96% of the sample goes to the ten largest clones. This sample's time point label indicates: about 28 days (+/-7) after the second vaccine dose. The treatment or condition label here, explained by the study, means: meningococcal conjugate vaccine given as trial control. The sequencing used peripheral blood, collected 28 days after the second dose of the MenACWY control vaccine. The receptors were gathered from an adult who received the MenACWY meningococcal vaccine as a control.

CDR3: CASSYSKGRFYEQYF. The DNA of the CDR3 is TGTGCCAGCAGTTACTCGAAAGGCCGATTCTACGAGCAGTACTTC. V is TRBV6-2 or TRBV6-3 and J is TRBJ2-7; D is undetermined. The CDR3 totals 15 residues. Trimming took off 0 bases at V and 3 bases at J, with 12 bases between the two ends. Germline CDR1 MNHEY, CDR2 SVGEGT.

The chain carries TRBV6-5 and TRBJ1-2; no definite D call. The CDR3 runs to 14 residues. CDR1 MNHEY and CDR2 SVGAGI come from the germline V gene. The germline V and J ends were trimmed by 6 bases and 8 bases, with 19 bases remaining between them. CDR3 amino acids: CASSRRSLEGGYTF. As DNA, the CDR3 is TGTGCCAGCAGCAGAAGGTCCCTTGAAGGCGGCTACACCTTC.

The chain couples TRBV7-2 to TRBJ2-2; D not certain. Germline CDR1 is SGHTA and CDR2 is FQGNSA. The V end was cut by 3 bases, the J end by 6 bases, with 8 bases between. The CDR3 has 13 amino acids. The CDR3 DNA is TGTGCCAGCAGCTTTGGAGAGGCCGGGGAGCTGTTTTTT. Encoded protein: CASSFGEAGELFF. The full variable domain, in which reference TRBV7-2 and TRBJ2-2 provide the parts outside the CDR3, is GAGVSQSPSNKVTEKGKDVELRCDPISGHTALYWYRQSLGQGLEFLIYFQGNSAPDKSGLPSDRFSAERTGGSVSTLTIQRTQQEDSAVYLCASSFGEAGELFFGEGSRLTVL.

The chain carries TRBV30 and TRBJ1-1; D call uncertain. Germline lookup yields CDR1 GTSNPN and CDR2 SVGIG (reference sequence). Trimming removed 4 bases from V and 4 bases from J, with 13 bases in between. The CDR3 length is 13 residues. CDR3 nucleotide sequence: TGTGCCTGGACCAACCGGGTTGGCACTGAAGCTTTCTTT. Protein sequence: CAWTNRVGTEAFF.

This clone was observed a handful of times. The chain uses TRBV9 and TRBJ2-1; D unresolved. Trimming removed 0 bases from V and 2 bases from J, with 9 bases in between. CDR1 is SGDLS, CDR2 YYNGEE, per germline. This CDR3 region has 15 residues. The CDR3 protein is CASSVGQEPYNEQFF. CDR3 coding DNA: TGTGCCAGCAGCGTAGGCCAGGAACCCTACAATGAGCAGTTCTTC.

The genes are TRBV3-1 (or the pseudogene TRBV3-2) and TRBJ1-1, with TRBD1 identical over 10 bases. The germline V gene encodes CDR1 LGHDT and CDR2 YNNKEL (reference sequence). The CDR3 has 17 amino acids. V shed 1 base and J 1 base; nucleotides not matched to a gene: 6. The CDR3 DNA sequence: TGTGCCAGCAGCCAAGTCCCGGGACAGGGGCCGAACACTGAAGCTTTCTTT. Translation gives CASSQVPGQGPNTEAFF.

V gene TRBV27 combines with J gene TRBJ1-4; possibly TRBD1 for D (5 bases). Germline V gives CDR1 MNHEY, CDR2 SMNVEV (reference sequence). The CDR3 totals 14 residues. The V and J ends lost 4 bases and 7 bases respectively, with 13 bases between them. The chain's CDR3 is CASSSSRAGEKLFF. The CDR3 bases are TGTGCCAGCAGTTCCTCCAGGGCAGGTGAAAAACTGTTTTTT.

The CDR3 is CASSNGRGETQYF. Written as DNA, the CDR3 is TGTGCCAGCAGTAACGGGAGAGGGGAGACCCAGTACTTC. V is TRBV6-4 and J is TRBJ2-5; a possible D gene is TRBD2 (6 bases). Looked up from germline, CDR1 is MRHNA and CDR2 is SNTAGT. V dropped 5 bases and J dropped 5 bases, with 12 bases sitting between them. The CDR3 spans 13 residues.

The chain is built from TRBV18 and TRBJ1-5; 10 nucleotides match TRBD1. Germline V CDR1 and CDR2: KGHSH, LQKENI. The CDR3 is 14 amino acids. Trimming cost V 8 bases and J 7 bases; bases outside gene matches: 8. CDR3 sequence reads: CASNRDRGGQPQHF. In nucleotides, the CDR3 is TGTGCCAGCAATCGGGACAGGGGAGGGCAGCCCCAGCATTTT.

The chain employs TRBV7-2 and TRBJ1-1; 9 bases are shared with TRBD1. This CDR3 has 18 amino acids. J lost 7 bases, V lost 4 bases, and 19 bases had no gene match. Per the germline V gene, CDR1 is SGHTA and CDR2 is FQGNSA. CDR3: CASSSPLRLGQGVGEAFF. For the CDR3, the DNA is TGTGCCAGCAGCTCACCGCTCCGTCTGGGACAGGGAGTCGGTGAAGCTTTCTTT.

The chain has TRBV14 and TRBJ1-1; 7 bases match TRBD1. Unmatched junction bases numbered 5, after V lost 4 bases and J lost 3 bases. From germline, CDR1 is SGHDN and CDR2 FVKESK. This CDR3 is built from 14 residues. CDR3 protein: CASSPQGTYTEAFF. As DNA, the CDR3 is TGTGCCAGCAGCCCACAGGGGACGTACACTGAAGCTTTCTTT.

V gene TRBV2 combines with J gene TRBJ1-1; possibly TRBD1 for D (5 bases). Between the trimmed V and J ends, which lost 5 bases and 10 bases, there was a span of 20 bases. From germline, CDR1 is SNHLY and CDR2 FYNNEI. This CDR3 region has 14 residues. In DNA, the CDR3 is TGTGCCAGCAGTTTCCTATTACAGGCTCAAGGAGCTTTCTTT. Translation: CASSFLLQAQGAFF.

This chain links TRBV4-3 with TRBJ1-1; unclear D gene. The V end was cut by 0 bases, the J end by 2 bases, with 7 bases between. The CDR3 sequence is 14 residues long. CDR1 and CDR2 (germline): LGHNA, YSLEER. The CDR3 here is CASSQEAYNTEAFF. CDR3 in DNA: TGCGCCAGCAGCCAAGAGGCCTACAACACTGAAGCTTTCTTT.

The rearrangement uses TRBV7-9 and TRBJ1-2; D possibly corresponds to TRBD1 (6 bases). CDR1 and CDR2 (germline): SEHNR, FQNEAQ (reference sequence). Trimming took 5 bases from V and 3 from J, leaving 19 bases between them. The CDR3 has 16 amino acids. Here the CDR3 reads CASSTTQGPRDYGYTF. In DNA, the CDR3 is TGTGCCAGCAGCACAACACAGGGTCCGCGGGACTATGGCTACACCTTC.